These 26 T cell receptor beta chains share one sample of origin, sequenced in a study of T cells in Graves' hyperthyroidism and ophthalmopathy. Researchers amplified the TCR beta CDR3 regions from RNA transcripts. The TCR CDR3 first-round RT-PCR relied on the HTBI primer set. TCRdb re-called the multiplex PCR reads through MiXCR, storing one row per CDR3 protein. Of more than 500,000 distinct CDR3 sequences detected, roughly 15% appear once; the ten largest clones hold around 4%. The material sequenced was blood. All receptors come from a woman between 40 and 50 years old with Graves' ophthalmopathy.

This clonotype was observed at least ten times. The CDR3 bases are TGTGCCAGCAGTTACTCGCAAAGCACCGGCTACACCTTC. This sequence encodes CASSYSQSTGYTF. The chain combines TRBV6-5 with TRBJ1-2; no clear D. The V end was cut by 0 bases, the J end by 8 bases, with 10 bases between. This CDR3 is 13 amino acids long. CDR1 MNHEY and CDR2 SVGAGI come from the germline V gene.

This clonotype was found once. V usage is TRBV7-2 and J usage is TRBJ2-7, with D possibly TRBD2 on 6 matching bases. CDR1 and CDR2 from the germline V gene are SGHTA and FQGNSA. V shed 6 bases and J shed 3 bases, with 15 bases lying between them. The CDR3 has 14 residues. The CDR3 protein is CASRDQAGSYEQYF. CDR3 nucleotides: TGTGCCAGCAGAGATCAGGCCGGGAGCTACGAGCAGTACTTC.

This clonotype was seen at least ten times. V gene TRBV7-3 combines with J gene TRBJ1-1; D is uncertain. V lost 6 bases to trimming and J lost 3 bases, with 11 bases between them. CDR1 and CDR2 (germline): SGHTA, FQGTGA. The CDR3 extends over 13 amino acids. This CDR3 reads CASSQHAHTEAFF. The DNA for the CDR3 is TGTGCCAGCAGTCAGCATGCGCACACTGAAGCTTTCTTT.

In this sample, this clonotype turned up many times. The chain uses TRBV7-9 and TRBJ2-7, with 7 bases identical to TRBD1. The J segment lost 3 bases and the V segment lost 4 bases, leaving 9 bases of the junction unmatched. CDR1 is SEHNR, CDR2 FQNEAQ, per germline (reference sequence). This CDR3 is 15 amino acids long. CDR3 coding DNA: TGTGCCAGCAGCTCGAACCAGGGGGTACGCTACGAGCAGTACTTC. Its protein is CASSSNQGVRYEQYF.

This clonotype was recorded many times. V gene TRBV28 combines with J gene TRBJ2-6; perhaps D is TRBD1 or TRBD2 (5 bases each). CDR1 and CDR2 from the germline V gene are MDHEN and SYDVKM. The V gene lost 1 base and the J gene lost 2 bases, with 12 bases spanning the gap. The CDR3 spans 17 residues. CDR3 loop: CASSLSGLGPGANVLTF. CDR3 bases: TGTGCCAGCAGTTTATCGGGGCTTGGACCTGGGGCCAACGTCCTGACTTTC.

The CDR3 nucleotides read TGTGCCAGCAGCTTAGAGCGCCCCGGACTAGCGGCGAGTAAGCAGTACTTC. Translating gives CASSLERPGLAASKQYF. V and J are TRBV7-6 and TRBJ2-7, with TRBD2 identical over 10 bases. Germline assignment: CDR1 SGHVS and CDR2 FNYEAQ. CDR3 length: 17 residues. J lost 8 bases, V lost 1 base, and 14 bases had no gene match.

This clonotype was seen ten or more times. This rearrangement joins TRBV15 to TRBJ2-5; D remains unclear. This CDR3 is 13 amino acids long. Deletions cut 1 base from V and 5 bases from J, with 8 bases between. Germline V gene lookup returns CDR1 LNHNV and CDR2 YYDKDF (reference sequence). In DNA form, the CDR3 reads TGTGCCACCAGCAGAGGGGGATGGGAGACCCAGTACTTC. Its translation: CATSRGGWETQYF. The full variable domain, its missing parts supplied by reference TRBV15 and TRBJ2-5, is DAMVIQNPRYQVTQFGKPVTLSCSQTLNHNVMYWYQQKSSQAPKLLFHYYDKDFNNEADTPDNFQSRRPNTSFCFLDIRSPGLGDTAMYLCATSRGGWETQYFGPGTRLLVL.

This clonotype was seen only a few times. The chain uses TRBV28 and TRBJ2-7, with D perhaps matching TRBD1 (5 bases). From germline, CDR1 is MDHEN and CDR2 SYDVKM. The CDR3 contains 15 residues. Between the trimmed V and J ends, which lost 7 bases and 0 bases, there was a span of 16 bases. CDR3 bases: TGTGCCAGCACCTCCGGGCAGGGAAGCTCCTACGAGCAGTACTTC. Translated: CASTSGQGSSYEQYF.

This chain uses TRBV30 with TRBJ2-7; 12 bases map to TRBD1. The CDR3 is made up of 14 amino acids. CDR1 and CDR2 (germline): GTSNPN, SVGIG (reference sequence). V lost 5 bases to trimming and J lost 7 bases; unmatched junction nucleotides: 9. The CDR3 here is CAWEPGQGANEQYF. The CDR3 nucleotides are TGTGCCTGGGAGCCGGGACAGGGGGCGAATGAGCAGTACTTC.

The rearrangement links TRBV20-1 to TRBJ1-5, with 7 bases lining up with TRBD1. The CDR3 totals 15 residues. After removal of 0 bases from V and 1 base from J, the junction contained 3 bases not matched to a gene. Germline values: CDR1 DFQATT, CDR2 SNEGSKA (reference sequence). The CDR3 is CSARETGASNQPQHF. Here the CDR3 DNA reads TGCAGTGCTAGAGAAACAGGGGCGAGCAATCAGCCCCAGCATTTT.

This clonotype was counted at least ten times. This chain joins TRBV5-5 and TRBJ1-1; a possible D gene is TRBD1 (5 bases). The CDR3 is 14 residues long. The V end was cut by 2 bases, the J end by 5 bases, with 13 bases between. The V gene's germline CDR1 is SGHKS and CDR2 YYEKEE (reference sequence). CDR3: CASSLIGGFTEAFF. The DNA for the CDR3 is TGTGCCAGCAGCTTAATCGGGGGTTTTACTGAAGCTTTCTTT.

V is TRBV6-1 and J is TRBJ1-1; 10 bases are a match to TRBD1. Germline V gene lookup returns CDR1 MNHNS and CDR2 SASEGT. The CDR3 runs to 15 residues. With V trimmed by 4 bases and J by 5 bases, 7 bases remained unmatched. The DNA for the CDR3 is TGTGCCAGCAGTGCCCAGGGACAGGGGATAACTGAAGCTTTCTTT. Translation: CASSAQGQGITEAFF.

This clonotype occurred once. The genes are TRBV6-5 and TRBJ2-7, with D unclear. V lost 6 bases, J lost 7 bases, and 13 bases lay in between. CDR1 is MNHEY and CDR2 is SVGAGI in the germline V gene. The CDR3 consists of 12 residues. CDR3: CASSYTPWEQYF. CDR3 nucleotides: TGTGCCAGCAGCTATACACCTTGGGAGCAGTACTTC.

This clonotype was observed many times. The chain joins TRBV30 to TRBJ1-5; D unresolved. Germline V CDR1 and CDR2: GTSNPN, SVGIG (reference sequence). V shed 5 bases and J shed 0 bases, with 8 bases lying between them. The CDR3 spans 13 residues. CDR3 nucleotides: TGTGCCTGGGGAGAAGGTAGCAATCAGCCCCAGCATTTT. Amino acid sequence: CAWGEGSNQPQHF.

The sample holds many counts of this clonotype. V and J are TRBV19 and TRBJ2-7; 10 bases agree with TRBD2. Germline loops: CDR1 LNHDA, CDR2 SQIVND (reference sequence). The CDR3 runs to 15 residues. The J segment lost 7 bases and the V segment lost 3 bases, leaving 9 bases of the junction unmatched. Written as DNA, the CDR3 is TGTGCCAGTAGTATGCAAGCGGGAGGGCCCGATGAGCAGTACTTC. The encoded protein is CASSMQAGGPDEQYF.

This clonotype was counted ten times or more. This sequence joins TRBV12-5 and TRBJ2-7, with 13 bases that match TRBD2. Germline CDR1 LGHNT, CDR2 FRNRAP. This CDR3 spans 17 amino acids. V gave up 0 bases and J gave up 2 bases; unmatched junction bases: 4. CDR3 nucleotides: TGTGCTAGTGGTTTGGTAGCGGGACTAGCGGGACCCTACGAGCAGTACTTC. Protein sequence: CASGLVAGLAGPYEQYF.

The chain recombines TRBV19 with TRBJ1-1; D not certain. CDR3 size: 14 residues. The ends were cut back, 5 bases at V and 0 bases at J, with 10 bases in the middle. Germline values: CDR1 LNHDA, CDR2 SQIVND (reference sequence). The CDR3 DNA reads TGTGCCAGTAGTCTCTGGATCTTGAACACTGAAGCTTTCTTT. Its protein is CASSLWILNTEAFF.

There are many counts of this clonotype. The genes are TRBV3-1 and TRBJ2-2, with 7 nucleotides matching TRBD1. Trimming at V came to 2 bases and at J to 9 bases, leaving 9 bases not matched to a gene. Germline V CDR1 and CDR2: LGHDT, YNNKEL (reference sequence). The length of the CDR3 is 15 residues. DNA for the CDR3: TGTGCCAGCAGCCAAAGCCCAGGGGGACAACGGGAGCTGTTTTTT. It specifies CASSQSPGGQRELFF. Full variable domain (missing parts from reference TRBV3-1 and TRBJ2-2): DTAVSQTPKYLVTQMGNDKSIKCEQNLGHDTMYWYKQDSKKFLKIMFSYNNKELIINETVPNRFSPKSPDKAHLNLHINSLELGDSAVYFCASSQSPGGQRELFFGEGSRLTVL.

This clonotype was recorded many times. The chain combines TRBV28 with TRBJ2-7; tentatively, D is TRBD2 (5 bases). The V and J ends lost 2 bases and 3 bases respectively, with 11 bases between them. This CDR3 is built from 14 residues. From germline, CDR1 is MDHEN and CDR2 SYDVKM. CDR3 in DNA: TGTGCCAGCAGTTTAATCGGGAATAGCTACGAGCAGTACTTC. This sequence encodes CASSLIGNSYEQYF.

This clonotype has just a few counts. This sequence joins TRBV6-2 or TRBV6-3 and TRBJ2-1; D might be TRBD2 (6 bases). V gave up 8 bases and J gave up 4 bases, with 18 bases separating them. The CDR3 runs to 15 residues. CDR1 MNHEY and CDR2 SVGEGT come from the germline V gene. CDR3 protein: CASLWRDNLYNEQFF. The CDR3, as DNA: TGTGCCAGCCTTTGGCGGGATAATTTATACAATGAGCAGTTCTTC.

The table lists this clonotype with many counts. The chain joins TRBV2 to TRBJ2-5; maybe TRBD2 (6 bases). Deletions cut 2 bases from V and 3 bases from J, with 13 bases between. CDR1 and CDR2 (germline): SNHLY, FYNNEI. This CDR3 contains 15 residues. CDR3 amino acids: CASSESLASEETQYF. The CDR3 bases are TGTGCCAGCAGTGAATCTCTTGCTAGCGAAGAGACCCAGTACTTC.

This clonotype occurred a few times. This chain connects TRBV9 to TRBJ1-1; D gene ambiguous. Trimming pared 0 bases from V and 1 base from J, leaving 7 bases between. The CDR3 is made up of 14 amino acids. The germline V gene encodes CDR1 SGDLS and CDR2 YYNGEE. This CDR3 is CASSVDPANTEAFF. In nucleotides, the CDR3 is TGTGCCAGCAGCGTAGATCCGGCGAACACTGAAGCTTTCTTT.

The rearrangement joins TRBV13 to TRBJ2-5; 10 bases line up with TRBD2. The CDR3 is 15 amino acids. J gave up 2 bases and V 2 bases, and 2 bases lay outside the gene matches. Germline CDR1 is PRHDT and CDR2 is FYEKMQ (reference sequence). The CDR3: CASSLKRGGQETQYF. The DNA for the CDR3 is TGTGCCAGCAGCTTAAAGCGGGGGGGGCAAGAGACCCAGTACTTC.

This rearrangement joins TRBV12-3 or TRBV12-4 to TRBJ2-5; D may be TRBD1 or TRBD2 (5 bases each). The CDR3 is made up of 18 amino acids. With 7 bases removed from V and 6 bases from J, the gap between germline ends came to 30 bases. This CDR3 reads CASINIQLGVPTDQTQYF. The CDR3 nucleotides read TGTGCCAGCATTAATATCCAGCTGGGGGTGCCTACTGACCAGACCCAGTACTTC.

This clonotype was seen many times. V is TRBV9 and J is TRBJ1-2; D unresolved. V dropped 3 bases and J dropped 10 bases, with 13 bases sitting between them. The CDR3 is 12 residues long. Germline V gene data show CDR1 as SGDLS and CDR2 as YYNGEE. The CDR3 sequence: CASSADRSDYTF. Written as DNA, the CDR3 is TGTGCCAGCAGCGCGGATAGAAGCGACTACACCTTC.

This clonotype showed up many times. This chain joins TRBV10-1 and TRBJ2-7; TRBD2 matches at 10 bases. Per the germline V gene, CDR1 is WNHNN and CDR2 is SYGVQD (reference sequence). J was trimmed by 6 bases and V by 2 bases; bases with no gene match: 7. The CDR3 is made up of 15 amino acids. As DNA, the CDR3 is TGCGCCAGCAGTGAGGCTAGCGGGAGCTTGGCCGAGCAGTACTTC. As protein: CASSEASGSLAEQYF.